This T cell receptor beta chain is from a study of OX40 agonist ivuxolimab in advanced cancers. Whole-study context: Patients in dose escalation had liver, melanoma, kidney or head and neck cancers. One patient with hepatocellular carcinoma and two with cutaneous melanoma, three in all, had partial responses.

The ends were cut back, 10 bases at V and 5 bases at J, with 20 bases in the middle. This CDR3 comprises 14 residues. CDR1 is MNHEY, CDR2 SVGAGI, per germline. Sequencing used immunoSEQ multiplex PCR; TCRdb keeps in-frame clones, though not all of them. The data contain over 60,000 clones, around 83% of them singletons. Patients were excluded for autoimmune disease history or systemic immunosuppression. Study-level results: Relative to CD4+ cells, CD8+ T cells on average had more expanded clones.

Remarks on this clone: Its antigen is undetermined.

This TCR came from an adult with an advanced solid tumor such as melanoma, head and neck, liver or kidney cancer. V usage is TRBV6-5 and J usage is TRBJ2-5; either TRBD1 or TRBD2 may supply D (7 bases each). The sample here was CD4+ or CD8+ T cells sorted from blood, taken in a trial of the OX40 agonist ivuxolimab. CDR3: CATQTGTGRETQYF. The CDR3 nucleotides read TGTGCCACACAGACAGGGACCGGGAGGGAGACCCAGTACTTC.